This passage covers 28 T cell receptor beta chains from one sample sequenced in a study of T cell responses to AZD1222 COVID-19 vaccine. Clones were read by immunoSEQ multiplex PCR, and TCRdb kept only the in-frame ones, dropping some. The sample lists about 94,000 clones; 70% to 90% were seen once. Sequencing used peripheral blood, obtained on day 0 of AZD1222 vaccination. These receptors all come from an adult in good health.

The chain joins TRBV7-2 to TRBJ1-3; D is possibly TRBD1 (5 bases). Germline V gene sequence: CDR1 SGHTA, CDR2 FQGNSA. Trimming cost V 5 bases and J 1 base, with 12 bases left between them. The CDR3 has 15 residues. The CDR3: CASSLGPTSGNTIYF. Written as DNA, the CDR3 is TGTGCCAGCAGCCTGGGACCTACGTCTGGAAACACCATATATTTT.

The chain couples TRBV18 to TRBJ1-5; D not certain. The CDR3 covers 15 residues. With 2 bases removed from V and 0 bases from J, the gap between germline ends came to 8 bases. Germline loops: CDR1 KGHSH, CDR2 LQKENI. The CDR3 sequence: CASSPTGDSNQPQHF. The CDR3 nucleotides are TGTGCCAGCTCACCAACGGGAGATAGCAATCAGCCCCAGCATTTT.

V is TRBV7-6 and J is TRBJ2-3, with 10 nucleotides matching TRBD1. CDR1 and CDR2 from the germline V gene are SGHVS and FNYEAQ. This CDR3 is built from 16 residues. V gave up 1 base and J gave up 6 bases; unmatched junction bases: 7. The CDR3 loop is CASSLEATGGIDTQYF. The CDR3 DNA reads TGTGCCAGCAGCTTAGAGGCGACAGGGGGCATCGATACGCAGTATTTT.

This chain links TRBV28 with TRBJ2-7, with a possible D match to TRBD1 (6 bases). The V gene lost 1 base and the J gene lost 5 bases, with 18 bases spanning the gap. The CDR3 totals 16 residues. CDR1 and CDR2 from the germline V gene are MDHEN and SYDVKM. The CDR3 region has the DNA TGTGCCAGCAGTTTATCCCCGGGCAGGGGTCGCCACGAGCAGTACTTC. Translating gives CASSLSPGRGRHEQYF.

This chain uses TRBV7-2 with TRBJ2-5, with TRBD2 as a possible D gene (5 bases). The CDR3 length is 16 residues. Per the germline V gene, CDR1 is SGHTA and CDR2 is FQGNSA. V lost 3 bases and J lost 2, with 16 bases in between. This chain's CDR3 is CASSLGSPWRQETQYF. The CDR3, as DNA: TGTGCCAGCAGCTTGGGCTCCCCGTGGAGGCAAGAGACCCAGTACTTC.

This chain links TRBV25-1 with TRBJ2-2, with TRBD1 as a possible D gene (6 bases). The germline gives CDR1 MGHDK, CDR2 SYGVNS. CDR3 length equals 16 residues. V dropped 1 base and J dropped 0 bases, with 9 bases sitting between them. CDR3 DNA: TGTGCCAGCAGTGAATCGGACAGTCCGAACACCGGGGAGCTGTTTTTT. Translation: CASSESDSPNTGELFF.

This clone has only a few counts. The chain links TRBV5-1 to TRBJ2-7; 9 bases fit TRBD2. CDR3 size: 15 residues. Unmatched junction bases numbered 5, after V lost 4 bases and J lost 0 bases. Germline lookup yields CDR1 SGHRS and CDR2 YFSETQ. CDR3 bases: TGCGCCAGCAGCACCTCGGGACTAGCCTCCTACGAGCAGTACTTC. Encoded protein: CASSTSGLASYEQYF.

V is TRBV11-2 and J is TRBJ1-6, with D hard to call. Germline CDR1 reads SGHAT; CDR2 reads FQNNGV. V gave up 4 bases and J gave up 10 bases, with 17 bases separating them. The CDR3 consists of 15 residues. CDR3 residues: CASSSLRVSGSPLHF. CDR3 in DNA: TGTGCCAGCAGCTCCCTGAGGGTTTCTGGCTCACCCCTCCACTTT.

V and J are TRBV19 and TRBJ1-5, with D uncertain. V lost 5 bases to trimming and J lost 6 bases, with 17 bases between them. Germline CDR1 is LNHDA and CDR2 is SQIVND (reference sequence). The CDR3 sequence is 15 residues long. CDR3 nucleotides: TGTGCCAGTAGTGCAGGAGGGCGCGTGGGTCAGCCCCAGCATTTT. Protein sequence: CASSAGGRVGQPQHF. Supplemented by reference TRBV19 and TRBJ1-5, the full variable domain reads DGGITQSPKYLFRKEGQNVTLSCEQNLNHDAMYWYRQDPGQGLRLIYYSQIVNDFQKGDIAEGYSVSREKKESFPLTVTSAQKNPTAFYLCASSAGGRVGQPQHFGDGTRLSIL.

This clone came up once. The chain couples TRBV27 to TRBJ1-2; D might be TRBD1 (5 bases). CDR1 and CDR2 (germline): MNHEY, SMNVEV (reference sequence). This CDR3 spans 14 amino acids. Trimming took off 3 bases at V and 4 bases at J, with 12 bases between the two ends. CDR3 bases: TGTGCCAGCAGTTTCACCAGGGACGGCTATGGCTACACCTTC. This encodes CASSFTRDGYGYTF.

Here the CDR3 DNA reads TGTGCCAGCAGCCTTAGGACTAGCGGGGGGGCGTATGGAGATACGCAGTATTTT. It translates to CASSLRTSGGAYGDTQYF. The V and J genes are TRBV7-6 and TRBJ2-3, with 15 bases identical to TRBD2. The CDR3 has 18 residues. From germline, CDR1 is SGHVS and CDR2 FNYEAQ. V lost 5 bases to trimming and J lost 5 bases; unmatched junction nucleotides: 11.

The CDR3 bases are TGTGCCAGTAGTATAGTAGCCGGGAGCGGGAATCAGCCCCAGCATTTT. Translation: CASSIVAGSGNQPQHF. The V and J genes are TRBV19 and TRBJ1-5; D ambiguous. In germline, CDR1 is LNHDA, CDR2 SQIVND (reference sequence). The CDR3 consists of 16 residues. Trimming removed 1 base from V and 4 bases from J, with 14 bases in between. The full variable domain, completed using reference TRBV19 and TRBJ1-5, is DGGITQSPKYLFRKEGQNVTLSCEQNLNHDAMYWYRQDPGQGLRLIYYSQIVNDFQKGDIAEGYSVSREKKESFPLTVTSAQKNPTAFYLCASSIVAGSGNQPQHFGDGTRLSIL.

The chain is built from TRBV27 and TRBJ2-5; D is undetermined. The V gene's germline CDR1 is MNHEY and CDR2 SMNVEV (reference sequence). The ends were cut back, 4 bases at V and 2 bases at J, with 8 bases in the middle. The CDR3 spans 13 residues. CDR3 loop: CASSYRVQETQYF. CDR3 coding DNA: TGTGCCAGCAGTTACCGGGTACAAGAGACCCAGTACTTC.

V gene TRBV19 combines with J gene TRBJ1-5; possible D gene TRBD1, 6 bases. Trimming stripped 4 bases from V and 6 bases from J, with 7 bases between. The CDR3 is 12 residues long. Germline values: CDR1 LNHDA, CDR2 SQIVND (reference sequence). CDR3 loop: CASSSRGQPQHF. The DNA of the CDR3 is TGTGCCAGTAGTAGCAGGGGTCAGCCCCAGCATTTT. Complete variable domain (other parts from reference TRBV19 and TRBJ1-5): DGGITQSPKYLFRKEGQNVTLSCEQNLNHDAMYWYRQDPGQGLRLIYYSQIVNDFQKGDIAEGYSVSREKKESFPLTVTSAQKNPTAFYLCASSSRGQPQHFGDGTRLSIL.

This chain uses TRBV6-4 with TRBJ1-6, with D perhaps matching TRBD1 (5 bases). Germline CDR1 is MRHNA and CDR2 is SNTAGT. The CDR3 sequence is 14 residues long. Trimming pared 6 bases from V and 7 bases from J, leaving 13 bases between. The CDR3 spells CASSVDIINSPLHF. The CDR3 DNA is TGTGCCAGCAGCGTGGACATCATCAATTCACCCCTCCACTTT.

The V call is TRBV5-1, the J call TRBJ1-1; maybe TRBD1 (5 bases). This CDR3 comprises 15 residues. Germline CDR1 SGHRS, CDR2 YFSETQ. Trimming took off 4 bases at V and 1 base at J, with 14 bases between the two ends. The DNA for the CDR3 is TGCGCCAGCAGCGTTGGGGGATTCGGGAACACTGAAGCTTTCTTT. Translated: CASSVGGFGNTEAFF.

This clone has only a few counts. The chain combines TRBV19 with TRBJ1-5; TRBD1 matches 9 bases. The J segment lost 7 bases and the V segment lost 3 bases, leaving 4 bases of the junction unmatched. Looked up from germline, CDR1 is LNHDA and CDR2 is SQIVND (reference sequence). The CDR3 is 14 amino acids. The CDR3 DNA is TGTGCCAGTAGTATTTGGACAGGGGACCAGCCCCAGCATTTT. Its protein product is CASSIWTGDQPQHF. Based on the CDR3 plus reference TRBV19 and TRBJ1-5, the full variable domain is DGGITQSPKYLFRKEGQNVTLSCEQNLNHDAMYWYRQDPGQGLRLIYYSQIVNDFQKGDIAEGYSVSREKKESFPLTVTSAQKNPTAFYLCASSIWTGDQPQHFGDGTRLSIL.

This clone was detected only a few times. The rearrangement links TRBV5-1 to TRBJ2-7; TRBD2 agrees at 9 bases. Germline trimming cut 4 bases from V and 5 bases from J; bases unmatched to any gene: 7. In germline, CDR1 is SGHRS, CDR2 YFSETQ. The CDR3 runs to 14 residues. As DNA, the CDR3 is TGCGCCAGCAGCGACAGCGGGGGGTTAGACGAGCAGTACTTC. Its translation is CASSDSGGLDEQYF.

This clone has a single count. The chain carries TRBV5-4 and TRBJ2-5; TRBD2 matches 9 bases. CDR3 length: 14 residues. From germline, CDR1 is SGHNT and CDR2 YYREEE (reference sequence). V lost 5 bases and J lost 4; bases outside the gene matches: 6. The DNA of the CDR3 is TGTGCCAGCAGTCTCCTTAGCGGGGGAGAGACCCAGTACTTC. It specifies CASSLLSGGETQYF.

The gene calls are TRBV18 and TRBJ2-3; TRBD1 is a possible D gene (6 bases). Looked up from germline, CDR1 is KGHSH and CDR2 is LQKENI. The V end lost 2 bases, the J end lost 0 bases, and 12 bases lay between the germline ends. This CDR3 region has 16 residues. Here the CDR3 DNA reads TGTGCCAGCTCACCAATCAGACAGGTTAGCACAGATACGCAGTATTTT. Translating gives CASSPIRQVSTDTQYF.

V gene TRBV9 combines with J gene TRBJ2-7; either TRBD1 or TRBD2 may fit D (5 bases each). The V end lost 0 bases, the J end lost 2 bases, and 9 bases lay between the germline ends. The CDR3 spans 14 residues. Germline V gives CDR1 SGDLS, CDR2 YYNGEE. The CDR3 coding sequence is TGTGCCAGCAGCGTAGGCAGAGGGGCCTACGAGCAGTACTTC. Residues: CASSVGRGAYEQYF.

The CDR3 spells CASSYEAAGSGYTF. For the CDR3, the DNA is TGTGCCAGCAGTTACGAGGCCGCAGGGTCGGGCTACACCTTC. This chain links TRBV6-5 with TRBJ1-2; maybe TRBD1 (5 bases). The CDR3 extends over 14 amino acids. The V gene lost 2 bases and the J gene lost 8 bases, with 15 bases spanning the gap. Germline CDR1 MNHEY, CDR2 SVGAGI.

Only a few counts were recorded for this clone. This chain links TRBV2 with TRBJ2-7; TRBD1 agrees at 7 bases. Per the germline V gene, CDR1 is SNHLY and CDR2 is FYNNEI. With V trimmed by 4 bases and J by 2 bases, 2 bases remained unmatched. The CDR3 has 13 amino acids. The chain's CDR3 is CASSGQGPYEQYF. CDR3 DNA: TGTGCCAGCAGTGGACAGGGACCCTACGAGCAGTACTTC.

V gene TRBV7-2 combines with J gene TRBJ2-5, with D perhaps matching TRBD1 or TRBD2 (6 bases each). CDR1 is SGHTA, CDR2 FQGNSA, per germline. The V end was cut by 5 bases, the J end by 5 bases, with 15 bases between. The CDR3 is made up of 14 amino acids. CDR3 region: CASSTIGGTETQYF. CDR3 nucleotides: TGTGCCAGCAGCACAATAGGGGGGACGGAGACCCAGTACTTC. The full variable domain, completed using reference TRBV7-2 and TRBJ2-5, is GAGVSQSPSNKVTEKGKDVELRCDPISGHTALYWYRQSLGQGLEFLIYFQGNSAPDKSGLPSDRFSAERTGGSVSTLTIQRTQQEDSAVYLCASSTIGGTETQYFGPGTRLLVL.

This sequence joins TRBV6-1 and TRBJ1-1; D is unclear. Trimming pared 0 bases from V and 0 bases from J, leaving 11 bases between. The CDR3 covers 16 residues. In germline, CDR1 is MNHNS, CDR2 SASEGT. The CDR3 DNA sequence: TGTGCCAGCAGTGAAGCGCTAGGAGGGATGAACACTGAAGCTTTCTTT. Translated: CASSEALGGMNTEAFF.

V and J are TRBV18 and TRBJ2-5, with D maybe TRBD2 (5 bases). This CDR3 comprises 13 residues. Deletions cut 2 bases from V and 5 bases from J, with 9 bases between. CDR1 is KGHSH and CDR2 is LQKENI in the germline V gene. The CDR3 here is CASSPFTGETQYF. The CDR3 DNA sequence: TGTGCCAGCTCACCATTCACGGGGGAGACCCAGTACTTC.

This sequence joins TRBV3-1 (or the pseudogene TRBV3-2) and TRBJ2-3; 8 bases fit TRBD1. V trimming: 4 bases; J trimming: 3 bases; junction bases outside the gene matches: 9. Germline-derived CDR1 and CDR2 are LGHDT and YNNKEL (reference sequence). This CDR3 has 16 residues. The CDR3 spells CASSLLGQGATDTQYF. The CDR3 DNA reads as TGTGCCAGCAGCCTCCTCGGGCAGGGGGCAACAGATACGCAGTATTTT.

Concerning this clone: No DNA is shown, since the ends of the CDR3 on it are uncertain; the CDR3 is the one TCRdb lists. The chain combines TRBV11-2 with TRBJ2-3; the table's D call of TRBD1 was not tested on the DNA. Germline-derived CDR1 and CDR2 are SGHAT and FQNNGV. The CDR3 sequence runs 15 residues, both termini included. CDR3: CASSLGAAPADTQYF.